The clone carrying this TCR beta chain was observed a handful of times. This sample stems from a study of blood T cell repertoires in COVID-19. For the study at large: Sites in the United States, Italy and Spain provided acute and convalescent COVID-19 samples.

The CDR3 sequence is 13 residues long. Trimming stripped 6 bases from V and 7 bases from J, with 15 bases between. Germline CDR1 MNHEY, CDR2 SVGAGI. The data were produced by immunoSEQ multiplex PCR, yet TCRdb's version contains in-frame clones alone and is incomplete. The sample includes under 85,000 clones, 70% to 90% of them seen just once. The chain uses TRBV6-5 and TRBJ1-1; a weak D match, TRBD1 (6 bases). The sequencing input was peripheral blood. The TCR was taken from a man in his 70s with active or convalescent COVID-19. The CDR3 loop is CASSHGIRGEAFF. CDR3 coding DNA: TGTGCCAGCAGCCATGGAATCAGGGGTGAAGCTTTCTTT.